This entry describes one T cell receptor beta chain. CDR1 is SGHAT, CDR2 FQNNGV, per germline. The CDR3 is 14 residues long. V was clipped by 10 bases and J by 3 bases; unmatched bases: 7. The source of the sample is a study of beta chain features in type 1 diabetes. What was sequenced were expressed TCRB transcripts, since all of the isolated RNA had been reverse transcribed. This table comes from immunoSEQ multiplex PCR, and its TCRdb copy is limited to in-frame clones, with some not included. Of 400,000 to 450,000 clones listed, 11% to 15% were seen once; the top ten hold under 0.04%. Material: naive CD4+ T cells from blood. This chain uses TRBV11-2 with TRBJ2-3, with 10 bases matching TRBD1. This TCR was recovered from a man aged 25-45 years in good health. The CDR3 region is CATKRTGGTDTQYF. CDR3 coding DNA: TGTGCCACCAAGAGGACAGGGGGAACAGATACGCAGTATTTT.